The rows below give T cell receptor beta chains drawn from one sample of a study of shared clonotypes between healthy human individuals. The protocol was immunoSEQ multiplex PCR, while the TCRdb copy is restricted to in-frame clones and leaves out a portion. The table includes approximately 530,000 clones, about 96% detected once. The sample consisted of naive CD4+ T cells sorted from blood. These receptors were taken from a woman aged 25 to 39 in good health. Each CDR3 is given with its conserved first and last residue. Each record gives: V gene, J gene, D gene, clone size, CDR3 protein, CDR3 DNA. The D gene is left open where the match is weak. Size is omitted from some rows. Given values are once, few, many or a class for expanded clones.

V gene: TRBV28; J gene: TRBJ2-7; D gene: -; clone size: -; CDR3 protein: CASSVTYEQYF; CDR3 DNA: TGTGCCAGCAGTGTTACCTACGAGCAGTACTTC
V gene: TRBV5-1; J gene: TRBJ1-2; D gene: -; clone size: -; CDR3 protein: CASSLGGTLDGYTF; CDR3 DNA: TGCGCCAGCAGCTTGGGGGGTACACTTGATGGCTACACCTTC
V gene: TRBV6-5; J gene: TRBJ1-2; D gene: -; clone size: -; CDR3 protein: CASSYSTPQHYGYTF; CDR3 DNA: TGTGCCAGCAGTTACTCCACCCCGCAGCACTATGGCTACACCTTC
V gene: TRBV19; J gene: TRBJ1-4; D gene: TRBD1; clone size: -; CDR3 protein: CASSVGTGGAGEKLFF; CDR3 DNA: TGTGCCAGTAGTGTCGGGACAGGGGGCGCGGGTGAAAAACTGTTTTTT
V gene: TRBV7-9; J gene: TRBJ2-1; D gene: TRBD1; clone size: -; CDR3 protein: CASSPAGGIYNEQFF; CDR3 DNA: TGTGCCAGCAGCCCAGCAGGGGGTATCTACAATGAGCAGTTCTTC
V gene: TRBV21-1; J gene: TRBJ2-6; D gene: -; clone size: -; CDR3 protein: CASSKTTGGDSGANVLTF; CDR3 DNA: TGTGCCAGCAGCAAAACGACAGGGGGTGACTCTGGGGCCAACGTCCTGACTTTC
V gene: TRBV19; J gene: TRBJ2-7; D gene: -; clone size: -; CDR3 protein: CASRLEGGIDHEQYF; CDR3 DNA: TGTGCCAGTAGACTTGAAGGAGGGATTGACCACGAGCAGTACTTC
V gene: TRBV6-6; J gene: TRBJ2-7; D gene: TRBD1; clone size: -; CDR3 protein: CATGRDRVYF; CDR3 DNA: TGTGCCACCGGCCGGGACAGGGTGTACTTC
V gene: TRBV25-1; J gene: TRBJ2-7; D gene: TRBD2; clone size: -; CDR3 protein: CASSVKGLAGRSYEQYF; CDR3 DNA: TGTGCCAGCAGTGTCAAGGGACTAGCGGGACGATCCTACGAGCAGTACTTC
V gene: TRBV11-2; J gene: TRBJ2-1; D gene: TRBD2; clone size: -; CDR3 protein: CASRSSSGRGPNEQFF; CDR3 DNA: TGTGCCAGCAGATCCTCTAGCGGGAGAGGCCCCAATGAGCAGTTCTTC
V gene: TRBV10-3; J gene: TRBJ2-3; D gene: -; clone size: -; CDR3 protein: CAISGGADTQYF; CDR3 DNA: TGTGCCATCAGTGGGGGGGCAGATACGCAGTATTTT
V gene: TRBV11-3; J gene: TRBJ1-1; D gene: -; clone size: once; CDR3 protein: CASSLRRATEAFF; CDR3 DNA: TGTGCCAGCAGCTTACGCAGGGCCACTGAAGCTTTCTTT
V gene: TRBV11-2; J gene: TRBJ2-3; D gene: -; clone size: -; CDR3 protein: CASSSGHRISTDTQYF; CDR3 DNA: TGTGCCAGCAGCTCCGGGCACAGGATTAGCACAGATACGCAGTATTTT
V gene: TRBV7-8; J gene: TRBJ2-7; D gene: TRBD1; clone size: -; CDR3 protein: CASSLVMDRGLYEQYF; CDR3 DNA: TGTGCCAGCAGCTTAGTCATGGACAGGGGGCTCTACGAGCAGTACTTC
V gene: TRBV10-1; J gene: TRBJ2-2; D gene: -; clone size: -; CDR3 protein: CASSERDQTGELFF; CDR3 DNA: TGCGCCAGCAGTGAGCGGGATCAAACCGGGGAGCTGTTTTTT
V gene: TRBV19; J gene: TRBJ1-4; D gene: -; clone size: -; CDR3 protein: CASSIARFGRQVNEKLFF; CDR3 DNA: TGTGCCAGTAGTATAGCCCGTTTTGGCCGGCAGGTTAATGAAAAACTGTTTTTT
V gene: TRBV14; J gene: TRBJ2-6; D gene: -; clone size: -; CDR3 protein: CASSQDLSHSGANVLTF; CDR3 DNA: TGTGCCAGCAGCCAAGATCTGTCCCACTCTGGGGCCAACGTCCTGACTTTC
V gene: TRBV18; J gene: TRBJ2-7; D gene: -; clone size: -; CDR3 protein: CAYSAISSHEQYF; CDR3 DNA: TGTGCCTATTCAGCTATTTCGAGCCACGAGCAGTACTTC
V gene: TRBV28; J gene: TRBJ1-1; D gene: -; clone size: -; CDR3 protein: CASSFRDTEAFF; CDR3 DNA: TGTGCCAGCAGTTTTCGAGACACTGAAGCTTTCTTT
V gene: TRBV5-4; J gene: TRBJ2-5; D gene: -; clone size: -; CDR3 protein: CASSQDLGGRADETQYF; CDR3 DNA: TGTGCCAGCAGCCAAGATTTGGGCGGCAGGGCTGACGAGACCCAGTACTTC
V gene: TRBV5-1; J gene: TRBJ1-1; D gene: TRBD1; clone size: -; CDR3 protein: CASSLTSRVKTGSRDLGAEAFF; CDR3 DNA: TGCGCCAGCAGCTTAACAAGCCGGGTTAAGACAGGGTCCAGGGATTTAGGCGCTGAAGCTTTCTTT
V gene: TRBV5-4; J gene: TRBJ2-1; D gene: TRBD2; clone size: -; CDR3 protein: CASSSGTSGSYNEQFF; CDR3 DNA: TGTGCCAGCAGCTCCGGGACTAGCGGCTCCTACAATGAGCAGTTCTTC
V gene: TRBV11-2; J gene: TRBJ2-7; D gene: -; clone size: -; CDR3 protein: CASSQTGANYEQYF; CDR3 DNA: TGTGCCAGCAGCCAAACGGGAGCCAACTACGAGCAGTACTTC
V gene: TRBV18; J gene: TRBJ2-4; D gene: -; clone size: -; CDR3 protein: CASSPGAGAKNIQYF; CDR3 DNA: TGTGCCAGCTCACCAGGGGCTGGGGCCAAAAACATTCAGTACTTC
V gene: TRBV7-2; J gene: TRBJ2-7; D gene: -; clone size: -; CDR3 protein: CASSPAASVYEQYF; CDR3 DNA: TGTGCCAGCAGCCCGGCGGCTAGCGTCTACGAGCAGTACTTC
V gene: TRBV28; J gene: TRBJ2-7; D gene: -; clone size: -; CDR3 protein: CASTSPGSYEQYF; CDR3 DNA: TGTGCCAGCACTTCTCCGGGGTCCTACGAGCAGTACTTC